Below are 27 T cell receptor beta chains sequenced from a single sample in a study of blood T cell repertoires in COVID-19. Here immunoSEQ multiplex PCR was the method, and the copy in TCRdb shows in-frame clones only, minus some. The sample consists of approximately 60,000 clones, about four fifths of them appearing once. The sequencing sample was made of peripheral blood. The receptor source for this set is a woman over 75 with acute or convalescent COVID-19.

This rearrangement joins TRBV6-2 or TRBV6-3 to TRBJ1-1, with D maybe TRBD1 (5 bases). The CDR3 consists of 13 residues. With 1 base removed from V and 6 bases from J, the gap between germline ends came to 9 bases. CDR1 MNHEY and CDR2 SVGEGT come from the germline V gene. CDR3: CASSYWGDSEAFF. The CDR3 DNA is TGTGCCAGCAGTTACTGGGGGGATTCTGAAGCTTTCTTT.

The gene calls are TRBV7-9 and TRBJ2-1; D gene unclear. Germline V CDR1 and CDR2: SEHNR, FQNEAQ (reference sequence). The CDR3 is 11 amino acids. Trimming removed 3 bases from V and 5 bases from J, with 2 bases in between. The CDR3 DNA reads as TGTGCCAGCAGCTTCAACAATGAGCAGTTCTTC. It encodes CASSFNNEQFF.

This clone was found once. The chain is built from TRBV19 and TRBJ2-1, with TRBD2 matching over 7 bases. The CDR3 is 16 residues long. V gave up 5 bases and J gave up 6 bases; unmatched junction bases: 13. The germline CDR1 and CDR2 sequences are LNHDA and SQIVND (reference sequence). The CDR3 nucleotides read TGTGCCAGTAGTTCCCCGGGTCTAGCGGCCCGCAATGAGCAGTTCTTC. Residues: CASSSPGLAARNEQFF.

V and J are TRBV2 and TRBJ1-1; maybe TRBD1 (5 bases). V was cut by 0 bases and J by 5 bases, with 13 bases left in between. The germline V gene has CDR1 SNHLY and CDR2 FYNNEI. The CDR3 is made up of 15 amino acids. CDR3 in amino acids: CASSEALGGRTEAFF. For the CDR3, the DNA is TGTGCCAGCAGTGAAGCGCTCGGGGGAAGGACTGAAGCTTTCTTT.

This clone is a singleton in its sample. The chain employs TRBV7-2 and TRBJ1-5; D remains unclear. CDR3 size: 15 residues. CDR1 and CDR2 from the germline V gene are SGHTA and FQGNSA. The germline V and J ends were trimmed by 0 bases and 3 bases, with 9 bases remaining between them. CDR3 bases: TGTGCCAGCAGCTTAGCGGGGAGGCCCAATCAGCCCCAGCATTTT. Residues: CASSLAGRPNQPQHF.

The CDR3 nucleotides read TGTGCCAGCAATCCGTCCCGTGAAGCTTTCTTT. This translates into CASNPSREAFF. The chain carries TRBV11-3 and TRBJ1-1; D gene unclear. CDR1 is SGHNT and CDR2 is YENEEA in the germline V gene. CDR3 length: 11 amino acids. V dropped 7 bases and J dropped 7 bases, with 10 bases sitting between them.

The V gene is TRBV28, the J gene TRBJ2-7, with TRBD1 matching 9 bases. After removal of 4 bases from V and 5 bases from J, the junction contained 9 bases not matched to a gene. The CDR3 contains 15 residues. CDR1 is MDHEN, CDR2 SYDVKM, per germline. The CDR3 coding sequence is TGTGCCAGCAGTTCAGAACAGGGGGCTGCAAACGAGCAGTACTTC. Residues: CASSSEQGAANEQYF. Full variable domain (missing parts from reference TRBV28 and TRBJ2-7): DVKVTQSSRYLVKRTGEKVFLECVQDMDHENMFWYRQDPGLGLRLIYFSYDVKMKEKGDIPEGYSVSREKKERFSLILESASTNQTSMYLCASSSEQGAANEQYFGPGTRLTVT.

The chain employs TRBV14 and TRBJ2-3; no definite D call. Germline-derived CDR1 and CDR2 are SGHDN and FVKESK. V lost 0 bases to trimming and J lost 2 bases, with 6 bases between them. The CDR3 is made up of 14 amino acids. The CDR3 protein is CASSQDLITDTQYF. CDR3 coding DNA: TGTGCCAGCAGCCAAGATCTTATCACAGATACGCAGTATTTT.

This chain connects TRBV4-1 to TRBJ2-7; 10 nucleotides line up with TRBD2. The germline gives CDR1 MGHRA, CDR2 YSYEKL. The V gene end was trimmed by 1 base and the J gene end by 3 bases; junction bases not matched to a gene: 6. The CDR3 has 16 amino acids. The CDR3 spells CASSQVASGGYYEQYF. The CDR3 DNA sequence: TGCGCCAGCAGCCAAGTTGCTAGCGGGGGTTACTACGAGCAGTACTTC.

The genes are TRBV24-1 and TRBJ1-2, with D unresolved. V was shortened by 2 bases and J by 1 base, with 7 bases between the two germline ends. Per germline, CDR1 KGHDR and CDR2 SFDVKD. This CDR3 has 14 residues. The DNA for the CDR3 is TGTGCCACCAGTGATTCCAACAGTAACTATGGCTACACCTTC. Translating it yields CATSDSNSNYGYTF.

The chain links TRBV29-1 to TRBJ2-3, with D possibly TRBD2 on 5 matching bases. The CDR3 is 13 residues long. The ends were cut back, 5 bases at V and 2 bases at J, with 11 bases in the middle. The germline CDR1 and CDR2 sequences are SQVTM and ANQGSEA. Here the CDR3 reads CSVPSGSTDTQYF. CDR3 nucleotides: TGCAGCGTTCCGAGCGGATCCACAGATACGCAGTATTTT.

V is TRBV15 and J is TRBJ2-1, with D possibly TRBD2 on 6 matching bases. Germline lookup yields CDR1 LNHNV and CDR2 YYDKDF (reference sequence). The CDR3 has 14 amino acids. The germline V and J ends were trimmed by 5 bases and 4 bases, with 12 bases remaining between them. The CDR3 DNA reads TGTGCCACCAGCTGGGCTAGCGATTACAATGAGCAGTTCTTC. This encodes CATSWASDYNEQFF.

This rearrangement joins TRBV6-5 to TRBJ1-2; possible D gene TRBD1, 6 bases. This CDR3 has 15 amino acids. V shed 5 bases and J shed 4 bases, with 17 bases lying between them. Germline V CDR1 and CDR2: MNHEY, SVGAGI. CDR3 amino acids: CASSQRTVVGYGYTF. The CDR3 DNA reads TGTGCCAGCAGTCAACGGACAGTCGTTGGCTATGGCTACACCTTC.

The chain combines TRBV9 with TRBJ1-2; D might be TRBD1 (6 bases). The CDR3 has 15 amino acids. Germline values: CDR1 SGDLS, CDR2 YYNGEE. Deletions cut 0 bases from V and 2 bases from J, with 11 bases between. The CDR3: CASSVGGGQNYGYTF. Written as DNA, the CDR3 is TGTGCCAGCAGCGTAGGCGGGGGGCAGAACTATGGCTACACCTTC.

V is TRBV13 and J is TRBJ2-7, with TRBD1 matching 9 bases. This CDR3 is built from 14 residues. With 1 base clipped from V and 6 bases from J, the junction kept 4 bases outside the gene matches. Germline assignment: CDR1 PRHDT and CDR2 FYEKMQ (reference sequence). The CDR3, as DNA: TGTGCCAGCAGCTTAGCACAGGGGGCTCCCGAGCAGTACTTC. It yields the protein CASSLAQGAPEQYF. The variable domain in full, completed from reference TRBV13 and TRBJ2-7, reads AAGVIQSPRHLIKEKRETATLKCYPIPRHDTVYWYQQGPGQDPQFLISFYEKMQSDKGSIPDRFSAQQFSDYHSELNMSSLELGDSALYFCASSLAQGAPEQYFGPGTRLTVT.

This clone was counted only a few times. This rearrangement joins TRBV6-6 to TRBJ2-7; tentative D call: TRBD1 (5 bases). V dropped 2 bases and J dropped 1 base, with 15 bases sitting between them. Germline V gene sequence: CDR1 MNHNY, CDR2 SVGAGI (reference sequence). The CDR3 is 16 residues long. The CDR3 DNA reads TGTGCCAGCAGTTACCTGACACAGGCCCCTTCCTACGAGCAGTACTTC. Translated, it gives CASSYLTQAPSYEQYF.

The chain employs TRBV7-9 and TRBJ2-7; 8 nucleotides match TRBD1. V was pared by 5 bases and J by 6 bases, with 9 bases of the junction left unmatched. Germline CDR1 reads SEHNR; CDR2 reads FQNEAQ (reference sequence). CDR3 length: 14 amino acids. CDR3 sequence (DNA): TGTGCCAGCAGCCCCCGGACAGGGACCGTCGAGCAGTACTTC. This translates into CASSPRTGTVEQYF.

The chain has TRBV11-2 and TRBJ1-4; TRBD1 might be the D (6 bases). The CDR3 consists of 15 residues. Germline V gives CDR1 SGHAT, CDR2 FQNNGV. Between the trimmed V and J ends, which lost 5 bases and 8 bases, there was a span of 18 bases. CDR3 protein: CASSLRGGVAEKLFF. In DNA form, the CDR3 reads TGTGCCAGCAGCCTCAGGGGAGGGGTGGCGGAAAAACTGTTTTTT.

This chain connects TRBV6-1 to TRBJ2-7, with 8 bases fitting TRBD2. The CDR3 consists of 17 residues. Looked up from germline, CDR1 is MNHNS and CDR2 is SASEGT. V lost 4 bases, J lost 4 bases, and 15 bases stayed unmatched. The CDR3 reads CASSVFPGTSGPYEQYF. The CDR3 DNA sequence: TGTGCCAGCAGTGTCTTTCCCGGGACTAGTGGTCCGTACGAGCAGTACTTC.

This rearrangement joins TRBV6-1 to TRBJ1-6; 7 nucleotides align to TRBD1. This CDR3 comprises 17 residues. The V gene end was trimmed by 2 bases and the J gene end by 5 bases; junction bases not matched to a gene: 9. Germline V gene lookup returns CDR1 MNHNS and CDR2 SASEGT. The CDR3 nucleotides are TGTGCCAGCAGTGAAACCAGACAGGGAACAAATAATTCACCCCTCCACTTT. It yields the protein CASSETRQGTNNSPLHF.

The chain couples TRBV7-9 to TRBJ2-1, with 7 bases lining up with TRBD2. Germline V lookup: CDR1 SEHNR, CDR2 FQNEAQ (reference sequence). V lost 3 bases, J lost 2 bases, and 7 bases stayed unmatched. The CDR3 consists of 16 residues. In nucleotides, the CDR3 is TGTGCCAGCAGCTTGGGGACTATGGCCACCTACAATGAGCAGTTCTTC. Translating it yields CASSLGTMATYNEQFF.

The rearrangement joins TRBV19 to TRBJ2-1; D perhaps matches TRBD1 (5 bases). The CDR3 sequence is 14 residues long. V was cut by 5 bases and J by 6 bases, with 14 bases left in between. Looked up from germline, CDR1 is LNHDA and CDR2 is SQIVND (reference sequence). DNA of the CDR3: TGTGCCAGTAGTTATGCCAGGGCAGGCAATGAGCAGTTCTTC. It yields the protein CASSYARAGNEQFF.

This clone was seen only once. The rearrangement joins TRBV18 to TRBJ2-3; 7 bases line up with TRBD1. J lost 1 base, V lost 2 bases, and 3 bases had no gene match. There are 15 residues in the CDR3. Per the germline V gene, CDR1 is KGHSH and CDR2 is LQKENI. The CDR3 here is CASSPNQGGTDTQYF. The CDR3 DNA follows: TGTGCCAGCTCACCAAACCAGGGGGGCACAGATACGCAGTATTTT.

The V call is TRBV10-3, the J call TRBJ2-2, with D tentatively TRBD1 (5 bases). Trimming took 7 bases from V and 6 from J, leaving 15 bases between them. This CDR3 spans 14 amino acids. Per germline, CDR1 ENHRY and CDR2 SYGVKD. CDR3 sequence reads: CAIKETGHSGELFF. The CDR3 bases are TGTGCCATCAAAGAAACAGGCCATTCCGGGGAGCTGTTTTTT.

The J gene is TRBJ2-7, the V gene TRBV30, with TRBD2 matching over 12 bases. Losses at the gene ends were 0 bases for V and 2 bases for J; bases not matched to a gene: 20. This CDR3 spans 21 amino acids. Looked up from germline, CDR1 is GTSNPN and CDR2 is SVGIG (reference sequence). This chain's CDR3 is CAWSVYVMTSGRGGEPYEQYF. Here the CDR3 DNA reads TGTGCCTGGAGTGTATATGTCATGACTAGCGGGAGAGGGGGGGAACCCTACGAGCAGTACTTC.

This clone occurred a few times. The genes are TRBV6-5 and TRBJ2-1; 11 bases agree with TRBD2. There are 15 residues in the CDR3. After removal of 2 bases from V and 4 bases from J, the junction contained 1 base not matched to a gene. Germline loops: CDR1 MNHEY, CDR2 SVGAGI. CDR3 sequence: CASSYRLAGYNEQFF. CDR3 in DNA: TGTGCCAGCAGTTACCGACTAGCGGGATACAATGAGCAGTTCTTC.

The chain combines TRBV29-1 with TRBJ2-7; maybe TRBD1 (6 bases). CDR1 is SQVTM, CDR2 ANQGSEA, per germline. The CDR3 length is 13 residues. The V end lost 4 bases, the J end lost 5 bases, and 15 bases lay between the germline ends. Here the CDR3 reads CSVAPGVIDEQYF. The CDR3 DNA reads TGCAGCGTTGCACCAGGGGTAATCGACGAGCAGTACTTC.